The 28 T cell receptor beta chains listed next were all sequenced from one sample in a study of Ad26.COV2.S vaccination and SARS-CoV-2 variants. Regarding treatment: around 19 received Ad26.COV2.S at low or high dose, single or two shots; five or six received placebo; per-sample allocation not given. Samples were taken on day 63 after the first vaccine or placebo injection. Method: immunoSEQ multiplex PCR; TCRdb's copy keeps in-frame clones and lacks some. The repertoire includes approximately 500,000 clones, around 90% of them detected once, and 9.5% to 15% sits in the top ten. Specimen: peripheral blood, collected in a trial of Ad26.COV2.S vaccine versus placebo. Receptor source: a person between 18 and 60 years old who received the Ad26.COV2.S COVID-19 vaccine or a placebo.

The chain has TRBV2 and TRBJ1-5; D call uncertain. Germline V lookup: CDR1 SNHLY, CDR2 FYNNEI. The CDR3 length is 15 residues. The ends were cut back, 3 bases at V and 0 bases at J, with 9 bases in the middle. The CDR3 coding sequence is TGTGCCAGCAGTGATGGGCGGAATAGCAATCAGCCCCAGCATTTT. This codes for CASSDGRNSNQPQHF.

The CDR3 nucleotides read TGTGCCAGCAGTTTAACTCAGGGTACCGGAAAACTGTTTTTT. Its translation is CASSLTQGTGKLFF. The chain carries TRBV6-5 and TRBJ1-4, with D perhaps matching TRBD1 (5 bases). CDR1 and CDR2 from the germline V gene are MNHEY and SVGAGI. The CDR3 contains 14 residues. V shed 4 bases and J shed 10 bases, with 16 bases lying between them.

The chain has TRBV4-2 and TRBJ1-1; D not resolved. This CDR3 has 14 amino acids. V lost 0 bases and J 5 bases, leaving 10 bases between the germline ends. The germline gives CDR1 LGHNA, CDR2 YNFKEQ. The CDR3 is CASSQEYGITEAFF. In nucleotides, the CDR3 is TGTGCCAGCAGCCAAGAATACGGGATTACTGAAGCTTTCTTT.

The chain couples TRBV4-3 to TRBJ2-1, with 7 bases identical to TRBD2. Per germline, CDR1 LGHNA and CDR2 YSLEER. Losses at the gene ends were 0 bases for V and 5 bases for J; bases not matched to a gene: 7. CDR3 length: 16 residues. The CDR3 loop is CASSQEAGVGNNEQFF. In DNA form, the CDR3 reads TGCGCCAGCAGCCAAGAGGCGGGAGTCGGGAACAATGAGCAGTTCTTC.

In this sample, this clone turned up a few times. The rearrangement uses TRBV3-1 (or the pseudogene TRBV3-2) and TRBJ1-3; unclear D gene. The CDR3 has 14 residues. V lost 2 bases and J lost 1, with 6 bases in between. CDR1 LGHDT and CDR2 YNNKEL come from the germline V gene (reference sequence). CDR3 loop: CASSQWDSGNTIYF. The CDR3, as DNA: TGTGCCAGCAGCCAATGGGATTCTGGAAACACCATATATTTT.

This clone is a singleton in its sample. The CDR3 is CASSFGRSLPQYF. CDR3 nucleotides: TGTGCCAGCAGTTTTGGCAGAAGCTTGCCGCAGTATTTT. This sequence joins TRBV12-3 or TRBV12-4 and TRBJ2-3, with unresolved D. CDR3 length: 13 amino acids. V lost 3 bases and J lost 10, with 14 bases in between.

The chain is built from TRBV19 and TRBJ2-3; D uncertain. Trimming removed 1 base at V and 5 bases at J, with 10 bases between. The V gene's germline CDR1 is LNHDA and CDR2 SQIVND (reference sequence). The length of the CDR3 is 14 residues. This chain's CDR3 is CASSIGVGQDTQYF. Here the CDR3 DNA reads TGTGCCAGTAGTATAGGAGTAGGGCAAGATACGCAGTATTTT. Together with reference TRBV19 and TRBJ2-3, the CDR3 gives the full variable domain: DGGITQSPKYLFRKEGQNVTLSCEQNLNHDAMYWYRQDPGQGLRLIYYSQIVNDFQKGDIAEGYSVSREKKESFPLTVTSAQKNPTAFYLCASSIGVGQDTQYFGPGTRLTVL.

The chain links TRBV28 to TRBJ1-5, with D perhaps TRBD1 (5 bases). The CDR3 covers 13 residues. Germline assignment: CDR1 MDHEN and CDR2 SYDVKM. Trimming took 7 bases from V and 6 from J, leaving 13 bases between them. The CDR3 protein is CASIVGEGQPQHF. Written as DNA, the CDR3 is TGTGCCAGCATTGTGGGGGAAGGTCAGCCCCAGCATTTT.

V and J are TRBV11-2 and TRBJ2-5; 7 bases are a match to TRBD2. CDR1 is SGHAT, CDR2 FQNNGV, per germline. The V segment lost 1 base and the J segment 4 bases; nucleotides outside the gene matches: 6. The CDR3 is 15 residues long. This chain's CDR3 is CASSLGRGGLETQYF. The DNA for the CDR3 is TGTGCCAGCAGCTTAGGGCGGGGAGGGCTAGAGACCCAGTACTTC.

The chain carries TRBV11-3 and TRBJ2-3; D uncertain. The V end lost 4 bases, the J end lost 4 bases, and 9 bases lay between the germline ends. The length of the CDR3 is 13 residues. Germline V gene sequence: CDR1 SGHNT, CDR2 YENEEA. The CDR3 sequence is CASSSPPPDTQYF. DNA of the CDR3: TGTGCCAGCAGCTCTCCCCCGCCAGATACGCAGTATTTT. Combining the CDR3 with reference TRBV11-3 and TRBJ2-3 gives the whole variable domain EAGVVQSPRYKIIEKKQPVAFWCNPISGHNTLYWYLQNLGQGPELLIRYENEEAVDDSQLPKDRFSAERLKGVDSTLKIQPAELGDSAVYLCASSSPPPDTQYFGPGTRLTVL.

V usage is TRBV11-2 and J usage is TRBJ2-3; 9 bases are a match to TRBD1. The CDR3 spans 14 residues. Germline assignment: CDR1 SGHAT and CDR2 FQNNGV. The junction had 3 bases not matched to a gene; V was cut back by 5 bases and J by 3 bases. CDR3 DNA sequence: TGTGCCAGCAGCCTACAGGGGGCAACAGATACGCAGTATTTT. The encoded protein is CASSLQGATDTQYF.

This clone was picked up one time. The V and J genes are TRBV6-6 and TRBJ1-2; D is undetermined. Germline assignment: CDR1 MNHNY and CDR2 SVGAGI (reference sequence). CDR3 length: 12 residues. V was clipped by 5 bases and J by 4 bases, with 8 bases between them. The CDR3 sequence is CASSLIAYGYTF. The CDR3 bases are TGTGCCAGCAGTCTTATCGCCTATGGCTACACCTTC.

DNA of the CDR3: TGTGCCAGCAGCGTTGGGAGGGAGACCTACAATGAGCAGTTCTTC. Its protein is CASSVGRETYNEQFF. This chain connects TRBV9 to TRBJ2-1; 7 nucleotides agree with TRBD2. The length of the CDR3 is 15 residues. J lost 2 bases, V lost 2 bases, and 4 bases had no gene match. In germline, CDR1 is SGDLS, CDR2 YYNGEE. Based on the CDR3 plus reference TRBV9 and TRBJ2-1, the full variable domain is DSGVTQTPKHLITATGQRVTLRCSPRSGDLSVYWYQQSLDQGLQFLIQYYNGEERAKGNILERFSAQQFPDLHSELNLSSLELGDSALYFCASSVGRETYNEQFFGPGTRLTVL.

This chain uses TRBV4-1 with TRBJ1-1; D is possibly TRBD1 (5 bases). The germline gives CDR1 MGHRA, CDR2 YSYEKL. V dropped 0 bases and J dropped 0 bases, with 14 bases sitting between them. The CDR3 has 17 amino acids. As DNA, the CDR3 is TGCGCCAGCAGCCAAGATGGGGCAGGGATAATGAACACTGAAGCTTTCTTT. It is translated as CASSQDGAGIMNTEAFF.

This clone occurred once. The chain uses TRBV7-2 and TRBJ1-1; possibly TRBD1 for D (6 bases). V was clipped by 5 bases and J by 5 bases, with 21 bases between them. CDR3 length equals 16 residues. Germline CDR1 is SGHTA and CDR2 is FQGNSA. The CDR3 DNA reads TGTGCCAGCAGCCCCAGGGGAGGGGCGTCGAGTACTGAAGCTTTCTTT. It codes for CASSPRGGASSTEAFF.

This clone showed up just a few times. This chain links TRBV7-8 with TRBJ1-5; no definite D call. This CDR3 has 14 amino acids. Between the trimmed V and J ends, which lost 2 bases and 3 bases, there was a span of 8 bases. Germline V lookup: CDR1 SGHVS, CDR2 FQNEAQ. This CDR3 is CASSLFSINQPQHF. CDR3 nucleotides: TGTGCCAGCAGCTTATTCTCCATCAATCAGCCCCAGCATTTT.

The CDR3 here is CASSRDRADTGELFF. CDR3 coding DNA: TGCGCCAGCAGCCGCGACAGGGCGGACACCGGGGAGCTGTTTTTT. The V call is TRBV5-1, the J call TRBJ2-2, with TRBD1 identical over 7 bases. Losses at the gene ends were 4 bases for V and 3 bases for J; bases not matched to a gene: 6. The CDR3 loop spans 15 amino acids. Per the germline V gene, CDR1 is SGHRS and CDR2 is YFSETQ.

In this sample, this clone turned up a few times. This chain links TRBV9 with TRBJ2-6; a weak D match, TRBD2 (5 bases). Germline CDR1 and CDR2: SGDLS and YYNGEE. V lost 7 bases and J 1 base, leaving 9 bases between the germline ends. The CDR3 covers 14 residues. The CDR3: CASGESSGANVLTF. DNA for the CDR3: TGTGCCAGCGGGGAGAGTTCTGGGGCCAACGTCCTGACTTTC.

This chain joins TRBV5-1 and TRBJ1-5; D is unclear. CDR3 length equals 13 residues. The germline CDR1 and CDR2 sequences are SGHRS and YFSETQ. V lost 3 bases and J lost 3, with 7 bases in between. CDR3 in amino acids: CASSSAVNQPQHF. The CDR3 region has the DNA TGCGCCAGCAGCTCCGCAGTCAATCAGCCCCAGCATTTT.

The CDR3 sequence is CASSSRGTSRTQETQYF. The CDR3 region has the DNA TGTGCCAGCAGCTCGAGGGGGACTAGCAGAACCCAAGAGACCCAGTACTTC. The chain recombines TRBV5-4 with TRBJ2-5; 9 bases match TRBD2. The germline V gene encodes CDR1 SGHNT and CDR2 YYREEE (reference sequence). With 3 bases clipped from V and 1 base from J, the junction kept 10 bases outside the gene matches. The CDR3 length is 17 residues.

V usage is TRBV9 and J usage is TRBJ2-7; TRBD1 agrees at 8 bases. The CDR3 length is 14 residues. With V trimmed by 4 bases and J by 0 bases, 3 bases remained unmatched. Looked up from germline, CDR1 is SGDLS and CDR2 is YYNGEE. In nucleotides, the CDR3 is TGTGCCAGCAGCCTGGGACAGGCCTCCTACGAGCAGTACTTC. It codes for CASSLGQASYEQYF.

This chain joins TRBV24-1 and TRBJ2-1; D perhaps matches TRBD2 (6 bases). The germline CDR1 and CDR2 sequences are KGHDR and SFDVKD. This CDR3 contains 13 residues. V was shortened by 4 bases and J by 5 bases, with 8 bases between the two germline ends. The DNA for the CDR3 is TGTGCCACCAGTGAGCCGGGGGACAATGAGCAGTTCTTC. Translating it yields CATSEPGDNEQFF.

This clone was seen only once. The chain recombines TRBV7-8 with TRBJ1-4, with TRBD1 as a possible D gene (5 bases). V shed 5 bases and J shed 7 bases, with 14 bases lying between them. The CDR3 loop spans 14 amino acids. The V gene's germline CDR1 is SGHVS and CDR2 FQNEAQ. This CDR3 is CASSAGRGIEKLFF. The CDR3 DNA reads TGTGCCAGCAGCGCGGGGAGGGGTATTGAAAAACTGTTTTTT.

This chain connects TRBV28 to TRBJ2-2; tentatively, D is TRBD1 (6 bases). The ends were cut back, 2 bases at V and 3 bases at J, with 10 bases in the middle. The CDR3 length is 15 residues. Germline CDR1 MDHEN, CDR2 SYDVKM. DNA for the CDR3: TGTGCCAGCAGTTTACTGGACAGAGACACCGGGGAGCTGTTTTTT. It encodes CASSLLDRDTGELFF.

The J gene is TRBJ2-7, the V gene TRBV5-4; perhaps TRBD1 as D (5 bases). Trimming shortened V by 2 bases and J by 2 bases, and 8 bases separated the two germline ends. This CDR3 spans 13 amino acids. CDR1 is SGHNT and CDR2 is YYREEE in the germline V gene (reference sequence). The CDR3 coding sequence is TGTGCCAGCAGCTTTTGGGGCCCCTACGAGCAGTACTTC. Translating gives CASSFWGPYEQYF.

The chain uses TRBV2 and TRBJ2-3; 11 bases fit TRBD1. Germline CDR1 and CDR2: SNHLY and FYNNEI. Trimming at V came to 7 bases and at J to 11 bases, leaving 14 bases not matched to a gene. CDR3 length: 15 residues. CDR3 amino acids: CASTGQGARFEWQYF. CDR3 nucleotides: TGTGCCAGCACCGGACAGGGGGCCAGATTCGAATGGCAGTATTTT.

The CDR3 reads CASSYYWGGAEEQYF. CDR3 nucleotides: TGTGCCAGCAGTTACTATTGGGGGGGCGCGGAGGAGCAGTACTTC. The chain carries TRBV6-2 or TRBV6-3 and TRBJ2-7; the D gene is possibly TRBD2 (7 bases). The V and J ends lost 1 base and 7 bases respectively, with 17 bases between them. Germline V gene data show CDR1 as MNHEY and CDR2 as SVGEGT. CDR3 length: 15 residues.

The V gene is TRBV30, the J gene TRBJ1-2; the D is unclear. Germline values: CDR1 GTSNPN, CDR2 SVGIG (reference sequence). The CDR3 consists of 12 residues. The V end was cut by 1 base, the J end by 2 bases, with 5 bases between. As DNA, the CDR3 is TGTGCCTGGAGTGACAGCAACTATGGCTACACCTTC. Translated, it gives CAWSDSNYGYTF.